What follows are 18 T cell receptor beta chains derived from one specimen sequenced in a study of cytomegalovirus exposure and HLA in healthy donors. PCR was performed using 60 Vbeta and 13 Jbeta primers. The data were produced by immunoSEQ multiplex PCR, yet TCRdb's version contains in-frame clones alone and is incomplete. The sample holds roughly 61,000 clones, roughly 90% seen once. Sequencing was performed on PBMCs. These receptor sequences come from a man younger than 40 in good health and CMV-seropositive.

The rearrangement links TRBV6-1 to TRBJ2-7, with 8 bases lining up with TRBD1. Per germline, CDR1 MNHNS and CDR2 SASEGT. V lost 6 bases and J lost 2; bases outside the gene matches: 6. The CDR3 loop spans 14 amino acids. The CDR3 region is CASRDRGWTYEQYF. CDR3 nucleotides: TGTGCCAGCAGAGACAGGGGATGGACCTACGAGCAGTACTTC.

The chain's CDR3 is CASRERGPPEAFF. DNA for the CDR3: TGTGCCAGCAGGGAGAGGGGGCCGCCTGAAGCTTTCTTT. The chain uses TRBV6-1 and TRBJ1-1; 7 bases line up with TRBD1. Germline V gives CDR1 MNHNS, CDR2 SASEGT. After removal of 6 bases from V and 6 bases from J, the junction contained 7 bases not matched to a gene. This CDR3 region has 13 residues.

The chain joins TRBV6-6 to TRBJ2-2, with TRBD1 matching 9 bases. The V segment lost 6 bases and the J segment 2 bases; nucleotides outside the gene matches: 1. The CDR3 is 14 residues long. Germline V gene data show CDR1 as MNHNY and CDR2 as SVGAGI (reference sequence). The DNA of the CDR3 is TGTGCCAGCAGGACAGGGGGTAACACCGGGGAGCTGTTTTTT. It yields the protein CASRTGGNTGELFF.

The V gene is TRBV10-3, the J gene TRBJ1-1; 8 nucleotides match TRBD1. CDR3 length: 14 residues. Germline values: CDR1 ENHRY, CDR2 SYGVKD. V lost 10 bases and J lost 5; bases outside the gene matches: 12. The CDR3 DNA sequence: TGTGCCACCTCCTGGACAGGGCTAGAAACTGAAGCTTTCTTT. This encodes CATSWTGLETEAFF.

The chain has TRBV6-5 and TRBJ1-3; tentative D call: TRBD1 (5 bases). V lost 6 bases and J 7 bases, leaving 13 bases between the germline ends. Germline CDR1 reads MNHEY; CDR2 reads SVGAGI. This CDR3 is 13 amino acids long. The CDR3 bases are TGTGCCAGCAGCCCGACAGTAAGGAACACCATATATTTT. Protein sequence: CASSPTVRNTIYF.

This chain connects TRBV6-6 to TRBJ2-1; 9 bases agree with TRBD1. Germline CDR1 and CDR2: MNHNY and SVGAGI (reference sequence). Trimming took 4 bases from V and 5 from J; bases not matched to a gene: 9. The length of the CDR3 is 16 residues. The CDR3 protein is CASSSIRDRANNEQFF. CDR3 sequence (DNA): TGTGCCAGCAGTTCTATCCGGGACAGGGCCAACAATGAGCAGTTCTTC.

The chain combines TRBV19 with TRBJ2-1; D call uncertain. Germline lookup yields CDR1 LNHDA and CDR2 SQIVND (reference sequence). This CDR3 comprises 12 residues. V lost 4 bases to trimming and J lost 5 bases, with 6 bases between them. The CDR3 bases are TGTGCCAGTAGTAGGTCTAACAATGAGCAGTTCTTC. Protein: CASSRSNNEQFF. The full variable domain, completed using reference TRBV19 and TRBJ2-1, is DGGITQSPKYLFRKEGQNVTLSCEQNLNHDAMYWYRQDPGQGLRLIYYSQIVNDFQKGDIAEGYSVSREKKESFPLTVTSAQKNPTAFYLCASSRSNNEQFFGPGTRLTVL.

V is TRBV19 and J is TRBJ1-1; TRBD1 matches 9 bases. The CDR3 has 15 amino acids. J lost 1 base, V lost 5 bases, and 5 bases had no gene match. The germline V gene has CDR1 LNHDA and CDR2 SQIVND (reference sequence). The CDR3 reads CASSYPQGANTEAFF. CDR3 bases: TGTGCCAGTAGTTACCCACAGGGGGCGAACACTGAAGCTTTCTTT.

The chain couples TRBV5-1 to TRBJ2-3; 15 nucleotides match TRBD2. The length of the CDR3 is 15 residues. CDR1 SGHRS and CDR2 YFSETQ come from the germline V gene. Trimming at V came to 6 bases and at J to 6 bases, leaving 5 bases not matched to a gene. CDR3 region: CASIEGLAGGDTQYF. The CDR3, as DNA: TGCGCCAGCATAGAAGGACTAGCGGGAGGGGATACGCAGTATTTT.

This clone was seen a single time. The rearrangement joins TRBV10-3 to TRBJ1-1; 7 bases align to TRBD1. The junction had 12 bases not matched to a gene; V was cut back by 7 bases and J by 1 base. The CDR3 loop spans 16 amino acids. The germline CDR1 and CDR2 sequences are ENHRY and SYGVKD. Written as DNA, the CDR3 is TGTGCCATCAAGGGGCAGGGGGAAGGAACGAACACTGAAGCTTTCTTT. This sequence encodes CAIKGQGEGTNTEAFF.

The chain combines TRBV6-4 with TRBJ2-2, with a weak D call TRBD2 (5 bases). From germline, CDR1 is MRHNA and CDR2 SNTAGT. The V end lost 2 bases, the J end lost 4 bases, and 5 bases lay between the germline ends. This CDR3 comprises 13 residues. The chain's CDR3 is CASSDGSTGELFF. CDR3 nucleotide sequence: TGTGCCAGCAGTGACGGGAGCACCGGGGAGCTGTTTTTT.

The rearrangement uses TRBV30 and TRBJ1-1; 7 nucleotides match TRBD1. The CDR3 has 12 residues. The germline V gene encodes CDR1 GTSNPN and CDR2 SVGIG (reference sequence). J was trimmed by 4 bases and V by 5 bases; bases with no gene match: 4. The CDR3 loop reads CAWDREVTEAFF. The CDR3 DNA is TGTGCCTGGGACAGGGAGGTCACTGAAGCTTTCTTT.

The chain has TRBV7-9 and TRBJ2-2; 8 bases align to TRBD2. Germline V lookup: CDR1 SEHNR, CDR2 FQNEAQ (reference sequence). The ends lost 1 base at V and 6 bases at J; junction bases unmatched: 7. CDR3 length: 16 amino acids. The CDR3 loop is CASSLGAAGGAGELFF. CDR3 sequence (DNA): TGTGCCAGCAGCTTAGGCGCTGCGGGAGGAGCCGGGGAGCTGTTTTTT.

The V gene is TRBV19, the J gene TRBJ1-5; no clear D. Deletions cut 5 bases from V and 5 bases from J, with 13 bases between. The germline V gene has CDR1 LNHDA and CDR2 SQIVND (reference sequence). There are 14 residues in the CDR3. CDR3: CASSEAGYYQPQHF. CDR3 coding DNA: TGTGCCAGTAGTGAAGCGGGATATTATCAGCCCCAGCATTTT.

The rearrangement links TRBV10-3 to TRBJ2-1; TRBD2 is a possible D gene (6 bases). CDR1 and CDR2 from the germline V gene are ENHRY and SYGVKD. The germline V and J ends were trimmed by 3 bases and 1 base, with 7 bases remaining between them. This CDR3 region has 14 residues. The CDR3 DNA reads as TGTGCCATCAGTGAACGGGGGTCCTACAATGAGCAGTTCTTC. Its translation: CAISERGSYNEQFF.

CDR3 sequence reads: CASSPDPTGDAIQYF. CDR3 DNA: TGTGCCAGCAGTCCCGACCCGACAGGGGACGCCATTCAGTACTTC. This sequence joins TRBV28 and TRBJ2-4; 8 nucleotides line up with TRBD1. CDR1 is MDHEN, CDR2 SYDVKM, per germline. The CDR3 sequence is 15 residues long. J was trimmed by 9 bases and V by 5 bases; bases with no gene match: 12.

This clone was detected only a few times. The V gene is TRBV7-9, the J gene TRBJ2-7; D possibly corresponds to TRBD1 (5 bases). Trimming took off 4 bases at V and 5 bases at J, with 18 bases between the two ends. CDR3 size: 15 residues. Germline-derived CDR1 and CDR2 are SEHNR and FQNEAQ (reference sequence). This chain's CDR3 is CASSSSQGVMHEQYF. The CDR3 DNA sequence: TGTGCCAGCAGCTCCTCGCAGGGTGTGATGCACGAGCAGTACTTC.

The V call is TRBV5-5, the J call TRBJ2-1; D might be TRBD2 (6 bases). The ends were cut back, 0 bases at V and 6 bases at J, with 19 bases in the middle. The V gene's germline CDR1 is SGHKS and CDR2 YYEKEE (reference sequence). The CDR3 spans 17 residues. The CDR3 sequence: CASSLGASGTSANEQFF. The CDR3 nucleotides are TGTGCCAGCAGCTTGGGGGCCTCCGGGACTTCGGCCAATGAGCAGTTCTTC.